This TCR beta chain came from a study of cytomegalovirus exposure and HLA in healthy donors. In regard to this clone: As yet, its antigen is unknown.

The ends were cut back, 4 bases at V and 0 bases at J, with 7 bases in the middle. The length of the CDR3 is 13 residues. Germline CDR1 MGHDK, CDR2 SYGVNS. PCR involved 60 Vbeta and 13 Jbeta primers. The protocol was immunoSEQ multiplex PCR, while the TCRdb copy is restricted to in-frame clones and leaves out a portion. Counted here are about 130,000 clones, 81% occurring once; the ten biggest clones make up around 0.7%. Broader study findings: Productive rates of about 87% or about 30% were seen for most TCR beta V segments in an earlier analysis. Equally common other TCR beta chains were less clonally expanded than HLA-associated ones, a later analysis found. The HLA-A and HLA-B alleles of most subjects were reportedly predicted accurately from TCR beta sequences.

This sequence was found in a man between 18 and 35 years old in good health and CMV-seronegative. V gene TRBV25-1 combines with J gene TRBJ2-7, with D unresolved. The sequenced material came from PBMCs. The CDR3, as DNA: TGTGCCAGCAGTGCCGCAGACTCCTACGAGCAGTACTTC. Amino acid sequence: CASSAADSYEQYF.